The present T cell receptor (beta chain) was sequenced within a study of human T cells and chemical hapten exposure. Study-level background: Researchers reported sensitizing a roughly 2 cm by roughly 2 cm upper inner arm skin site with 2% DPC. Study-wide results and limits: Counts of expanded TCRs at PT1 were positively correlated with patch test score.

Time point reported: patch test 1, 2 weeks after DPC sensitization. Specified treatment: therapeutic diphenylcyclopropenone sensitization with weekly scalp DPC. This clonotype was recorded at least ten times. What it binds is unknown. From germline, CDR1 is SGHRS and CDR2 YFSETQ. Losses at the gene ends were 3 bases for V and 8 bases for J; bases not matched to a gene: 8. CDR3 size: 14 residues. From the RACE reads, TCRdb called clonotypes with MiXCR, one entry per CDR3 protein. The sample contains 180,000 or so distinct CDR3 sequences, about 14% of which appear only once. The V and J genes are TRBV5-1 and TRBJ2-1; TRBD1 agrees at 7 bases. This TCR was sampled from a young woman with alopecia areata. Some clones in this sample may be carry-over from other donors' samples. This material consisted of whole blood, taken in connection with sensitization to the hapten diphenylcyclopropenone (DPC). The CDR3 bases are TGCGCCAGCAGCTACCTAACAGGGGTCGATGAGCAGTTCTTC. Protein product: CASSYLTGVDEQFF.